These 4 T cell receptor beta chains originate from one sample sequenced in a study of prognosis after radiotherapy for stage I lung cancer. Genomic DNA provided the template from which TCR beta CDR3 was amplified by two-round multiplex PCR. It was primers specific to each TRBV and TRBJ gene that first-round PCR used. TCRdb used MiXCR to reprocess the multiplex PCR reads, holding one entry per CDR3 protein. This table has fewer than 25,000 distinct CDR3 sequences, roughly 40% appearing once. The sequences come from PBMCs, collected before or after stereotactic body radiation therapy (not recorded which). The receptors stem from a donor over 45 with non-small cell lung cancer.

Comments on this clonotype: It is likely a read error, because the conserved phenylalanine at the end of the CDR3 is missing. This rearrangement joins TRBV6-1 to TRBJ2-2; no reliable D call. V lost 2 bases and J lost 1, with 11 bases in between. The length of the CDR3 is 16 residues. In germline, CDR1 is MNHNS, CDR2 SASEGT. The CDR3 reads CASSEPPVQNTGELFS. CDR3 in DNA: TGTGCCAGCAGTGAACCCCCGGTACAGAACACCGGGGAGCTGTTTTCT.

This clonotype came up a few times. The chain combines TRBV3-1 with TRBJ2-1; perhaps TRBD2 as D (5 bases). Trimming stripped 4 bases from V and 6 bases from J, with 13 bases between. The CDR3 has 14 residues. CDR1 and CDR2 (germline): LGHDT, YNNKEL (reference sequence). CDR3 bases: TGTGCCAGCAGCCGAGTTTGGGGAGCCAATGAGCAGTTCTTC. This encodes CASSRVWGANEQFF.

V gene TRBV2 combines with J gene TRBJ2-7; D might be TRBD2 (9 bases). The CDR3 has 15 amino acids. Germline V gives CDR1 SNHLY, CDR2 FYNNEI. Between the trimmed V and J ends, which lost 9 bases and 3 bases, there was a span of 21 bases. The CDR3 is CASSAGGTGHYEQYF. The CDR3 coding sequence is TGTGCCAGTAGCGCGGGGGGGACAGGACACTACGAGCAGTACTTC.

About this clonotype: Only one base separates this from a far larger clonotype, so it likely reflects a read error. The chain combines TRBV7-9 with TRBJ2-2, with TRBD2 matching over 9 bases. This CDR3 has 16 residues. Germline lookup yields CDR1 SEHNR and CDR2 FQNEAQ (reference sequence). The junction had 10 bases not matched to a gene; V was cut back by 6 bases and J by 5 bases. The CDR3 loop is CASRAGLAEKTGELFF. CDR3 sequence (DNA): TGTGCCAGCAGAGCGGGACTAGCAGAGAAAACCGGGGAGCTGTTTTTT.